The clone carrying this T cell receptor beta chain was recorded at least ten times. The antigen is unknown. Template material for amplifying TCR beta CDR3 regions consisted of RNA transcripts. The primer set for the first-round RT-PCR of the TCR CDR3 was HTBI. A single record per CDR3 protein comes from TCRdb applying MiXCR to the multiplex PCR reads. The sample has roughly 650,000 distinct CDR3 sequences, more than 15% seen once. Ophthalmopathy patients all had a Clinical Activity Score of at least 3, a NOSPECS grade of at least 4 and disease under 3 months old. This entry belongs to a study of T cells in Graves' hyperthyroidism and ophthalmopathy. Findings and caveats of the study: Ophthalmopathy stood apart from stable hyperthyroidism in a 13 V-J model.

CDR3 length: 12 residues. V was pared by 5 bases and J by 3 bases, with 8 bases between. The sample taken for sequencing was blood. This TCR came from a woman between 40 and 55 years old with Graves' ophthalmopathy. This sequence joins TRBV12-3 or TRBV12-4 and TRBJ2-7; D is undetermined. The CDR3 DNA is TGTGCCAGCAGTAACCCCAGCTACGAGCAGTACTTC. It is translated as CASSNPSYEQYF.